These 23 T cell receptor beta chains share one sample of origin, sequenced in a study of Graves' ophthalmopathy and Graves' hyperthyroidism. RNA transcripts were the template, and TCR beta CDR3 regions were amplified from them. A first-round RT-PCR used HTBI primers, followed by a second-round multiplex PCR. MiXCR, applied by TCRdb to the multiplex PCR reads, yields one record per CDR3 protein. The table shows about 640,000 distinct CDR3 sequences, with about 40% occurring only once. The specimen was peripheral blood. These receptors all stem from an adult man with Graves' ophthalmopathy.

This clonotype was seen a few times. V usage is TRBV30 and J usage is TRBJ1-6, with unresolved D. With 7 bases removed from V and 10 bases from J, the gap between germline ends came to 23 bases. Germline V gene sequence: CDR1 GTSNPN, CDR2 SVGIG (reference sequence). This CDR3 contains 15 residues. This CDR3 is CASKAQPLRNSPLHF. The CDR3 coding sequence is TGTGCCTCAAAGGCCCAGCCTCTTAGGAACTCACCCCTCCACTTT.

This clonotype was seen only a few times. The chain carries TRBV5-6 and TRBJ1-2; D ambiguous. CDR1 SGHDT and CDR2 YYEEEE come from the germline V gene. Trimming cost V 2 bases and J 4 bases, with 3 bases left between them. The CDR3 contains 11 residues. The CDR3 DNA follows: TGTGCCAGCAGCTTTCTCTATGGCTACACCTTC. Its protein product is CASSFLYGYTF.

V usage is TRBV5-6 and J usage is TRBJ2-2, with 7 bases fitting TRBD2. This CDR3 region has 16 residues. V was clipped by 4 bases and J by 7 bases; unmatched bases: 13. Germline assignment: CDR1 SGHDT and CDR2 YYEEEE. The CDR3 spells CASSRNLGLFGGELFF. CDR3 DNA sequence: TGTGCCAGCAGCCGAAATTTGGGACTATTCGGCGGGGAGCTGTTTTTT.

In this sample, this clonotype turned up many times. The chain uses TRBV29-1 and TRBJ2-5; perhaps D is TRBD1 or TRBD2 (5 bases each). The CDR3 spans 10 residues. Looked up from germline, CDR1 is SQVTM and CDR2 is ANQGSEA. The V gene lost 6 bases and the J gene lost 6 bases, with 8 bases spanning the gap. This chain's CDR3 is CSVGEQTQYF. The CDR3 bases are TGCAGCGTGGGGGAGCAGACCCAGTACTTC. The full variable domain, in which reference TRBV29-1 and TRBJ2-5 provide the parts outside the CDR3, is SAVISQKPSRDICQRGTSLTIQCQVDSQVTMMFWYRQQPGQSLTLIATANQGSEATYESGFVIDKFPISRPNLTFSTLTVSNMSPEDSSIYLCSVGEQTQYFGPGTRLLVL.

The chain carries TRBV29-1 and TRBJ2-7; TRBD1 is a possible D gene (6 bases). Germline V gene data show CDR1 as SQVTM and CDR2 as ANQGSEA. The V end lost 8 bases, the J end lost 2 bases, and 16 bases lay between the germline ends. This CDR3 comprises 13 residues. CDR3 DNA sequence: TGCAGCTCACGAGGGACACCCACCTACGAGCAGTACTTC. Its protein is CSSRGTPTYEQYF.

This clonotype was seen at least ten times. The chain uses TRBV7-2 and TRBJ1-5; D perhaps matches TRBD1 (5 bases). V shed 4 bases and J shed 6 bases, with 10 bases lying between them. The CDR3 loop spans 13 amino acids. The germline V gene has CDR1 SGHTA and CDR2 FQGNSA. DNA of the CDR3: TGTGCCAGCAGCTCGGGGGGAGGTCAGCCCCAGCATTTT. Translation gives CASSSGGGQPQHF.

As regards this clonotype: A read error may be the cause here, since a much bigger clone is one base away. This chain links TRBV7-2 with TRBJ2-5; no clear D gene. Germline V gene data show CDR1 as SGHTA and CDR2 as FQGNSA. The V end lost 2 bases, the J end lost 3 bases, and 7 bases lay between the germline ends. The CDR3 length is 13 residues. CDR3: CASSLMQEETQYF. CDR3 DNA: TGTGCCAGCAGCTTAATGCAAGAAGAGACCCAGTACTTC.

Concerning this clonotype: This may stem from a read error, because a much larger clone lies one nucleotide away. This chain links TRBV5-1 with TRBJ1-4, with 7 positions matching TRBD1. Germline lookup yields CDR1 SGHRS and CDR2 YFSETQ. CDR3 size: 13 residues. The CDR3 here is CASRRTGEEKLSF. In DNA, the CDR3 is TGCGCCAGCAGGAGGACAGGTGAAGAAAAACTGTCTTTT.

Worth noting for this clonotype: One base away lies a much larger clone, so this may be a sequencing read error. V usage is TRBV20-1 and J usage is TRBJ2-7; D is possibly TRBD2 (5 bases). The CDR3 contains 14 residues. Germline-derived CDR1 and CDR2 are DFQATT and SNEGSKA (reference sequence). This CDR3 is CSTSLRGPSYEQYF. The CDR3 DNA reads TGCAGTACTAGTTTGCGCGGACCCTCCTACGAGCAGTACTTC.

The gene calls are TRBV7-9 and TRBJ2-2, with TRBD2 matching over 15 bases. This CDR3 contains 18 residues. The V and J ends lost 1 base and 2 bases, in that order; junction bases with no gene match: 2. The germline CDR1 and CDR2 sequences are SEHNR and FQNEAQ (reference sequence). The CDR3 loop reads CASSLGTSGRANTGELFF. CDR3 DNA sequence: TGTGCCAGCAGCTTAGGGACTAGCGGGAGGGCCAACACCGGGGAGCTGTTTTTT.

This clonotype has ten or more counts. The chain uses TRBV7-9 and TRBJ2-2; 9 nucleotides match TRBD1. CDR1 and CDR2 from the germline V gene are SEHNR and FQNEAQ (reference sequence). CDR3 length equals 14 residues. Trimming removed 4 bases from V and 7 bases from J; junction bases left unmatched: 4. CDR3 coding DNA: TGTGCCAGCAGCTCCGGACAGGGGATCGGGGAGCTGTTTTTT. This gives the protein CASSSGQGIGELFF.

V gene TRBV29-1 combines with J gene TRBJ2-1, with a possible D match to TRBD2 (6 bases). Trimming took off 6 bases at V and 6 bases at J, with 12 bases between the two ends. The CDR3 extends over 12 amino acids. CDR1 is SQVTM, CDR2 ANQGSEA, per germline. CDR3: CSVLGGINEQFF. The DNA of the CDR3 is TGCAGCGTGCTCGGGGGAATCAATGAGCAGTTCTTC.

This clonotype turned up a few times. The chain employs TRBV4-1 and TRBJ2-5; 12 bases match TRBD2. V shed 5 bases and J 0 bases; nucleotides not matched to a gene: 10. CDR3 length equals 18 residues. Germline V CDR1 and CDR2: MGHRA, YSYEKL. This CDR3 reads CASSERLAGDTNQETQYF. CDR3 sequence (DNA): TGCGCCAGCAGCGAGCGACTAGCGGGGGATACCAACCAAGAGACCCAGTACTTC.

This clonotype was seen many times. This rearrangement joins TRBV9 to TRBJ1-6; weak D call: TRBD1 (6 bases). The CDR3 covers 15 residues. Per the germline V gene, CDR1 is SGDLS and CDR2 is YYNGEE. V was pared by 4 bases and J by 7 bases, with 15 bases between. The CDR3 DNA follows: TGTGCCAGCAGCCAAGGACAGACCGGAAATTCACCCCTCCACTTT. Its translation: CASSQGQTGNSPLHF.

This clonotype has ten or more counts. The chain has TRBV6-6 and TRBJ1-3; D is unresolved. Germline V lookup: CDR1 MNHNY, CDR2 SVGAGI (reference sequence). The CDR3 is 14 amino acids. V lost 2 bases, J lost 5 bases, and 10 bases lay in between. CDR3 residues: CASSYIGARNTIYF. In DNA, the CDR3 is TGTGCCAGCAGTTACATCGGAGCCCGAAACACCATATATTTT.

As regards this clonotype: With a much larger clone just one base away, this may be a read error. The chain combines TRBV7-9 with TRBJ2-7; D unclear. This CDR3 has 14 residues. Trimming shortened V by 1 base and J by 6 bases, and 13 bases separated the two germline ends. In germline, CDR1 is SEHNR, CDR2 FQNEAQ (reference sequence). CDR3 sequence reads: CASSLVQLSSEQYV. The DNA for the CDR3 is TGTGCCAGCAGCTTAGTACAGTTGTCGAGCGAGCAGTACGTC.

The chain couples TRBV25-1 to TRBJ1-5; the D gene is possibly TRBD1 (6 bases). With 4 bases removed from V and 7 bases from J, the gap between germline ends came to 14 bases. Germline V lookup: CDR1 MGHDK, CDR2 SYGVNS. CDR3 length equals 14 residues. The CDR3 sequence: CASSGQGWEQPQHF. The CDR3 DNA sequence: TGTGCCAGCAGTGGCCAGGGGTGGGAGCAGCCCCAGCATTTT.

A remark on this clonotype: An end of the junction does not agree with germline; a read error may underlie this. The chain has TRBV7-2 and TRBJ2-7; no clear D. The germline gives CDR1 SGHTA, CDR2 FQGNSA. This CDR3 has 13 amino acids. In nucleotides, the CDR3 is TGTGCCAGCAGCTTCCGCCCCCCCTACAAGCAGTACTTC. This encodes CASSFRPPYKQYF.

The rearrangement uses TRBV2 and TRBJ1-1; 7 positions match TRBD1. The J segment lost 1 base and the V segment lost 6 bases, leaving 11 bases of the junction unmatched. The CDR3 length is 16 residues. CDR1 is SNHLY and CDR2 is FYNNEI in the germline V gene. CDR3 region: CASSRGGGEGNTEAFF. The CDR3 DNA sequence: TGTGCCAGCAGCCGGGGAGGGGGCGAGGGGAACACTGAAGCTTTCTTT.

This clonotype was seen a few times. This sequence joins TRBV7-6 and TRBJ2-7; 13 bases match TRBD2. J gave up 0 bases and V 3 bases, and 5 bases lay outside the gene matches. Germline V gene lookup returns CDR1 SGHVS and CDR2 FNYEAQ. The CDR3 is made up of 17 amino acids. The DNA of the CDR3 is TGTGCCAGCAGCTTTGGACTAGCGGGGGAAAGCTCCTACGAGCAGTACTTC. Its protein product is CASSFGLAGESSYEQYF. The entire variable domain, with the rest obtained from reference TRBV7-6 and TRBJ2-7, is as follows: GAGVSQSPRYKVTKRGQDVALRCDPISGHVSLYWYRQALGQGPEFLTYFNYEAQQDKSGLPNDRFSAERPEGSISTLTIQRTEQRDSAMYRCASSFGLAGESSYEQYFGPGTRLTVT.

Turning to this clonotype: An end of the junction differs from the germline gene, which may be a read error. In nucleotides, the CDR3 is TGTGCCAGCAGCTTACCTGGACGCAGGGTGGGGTATGGCTGCACCTTC. The encoded protein is CASSLPGRRVGYGCTF. The V and J genes are TRBV25-1 and TRBJ1-2, with D possibly matching TRBD1 (5 bases). Germline loops: CDR1 MGHDK, CDR2 SYGVNS. The length of the CDR3 is 16 residues.

There are a few counts of this clonotype. The V call is TRBV19, the J call TRBJ2-3; D is uncertain. The CDR3 has 14 residues. Germline loops: CDR1 LNHDA, CDR2 SQIVND (reference sequence). V lost 9 bases and J 2 bases, leaving 15 bases between the germline ends. The DNA of the CDR3 is TGTGCCAGCAGTGCGGCCTTAACCACAGATACGCAGTATTTT. It encodes CASSAALTTDTQYF.

The genes are TRBV29-1 and TRBJ2-3, with TRBD2 identical over 11 bases. V was clipped by 7 bases and J by 2 bases; unmatched bases: 5. CDR1 is SQVTM, CDR2 ANQGSEA, per germline. The CDR3 sequence is 14 residues long. This chain's CDR3 is CSARLAGTTDTQYF. CDR3 bases: TGCAGCGCCAGACTAGCGGGGACCACAGATACGCAGTATTTT.